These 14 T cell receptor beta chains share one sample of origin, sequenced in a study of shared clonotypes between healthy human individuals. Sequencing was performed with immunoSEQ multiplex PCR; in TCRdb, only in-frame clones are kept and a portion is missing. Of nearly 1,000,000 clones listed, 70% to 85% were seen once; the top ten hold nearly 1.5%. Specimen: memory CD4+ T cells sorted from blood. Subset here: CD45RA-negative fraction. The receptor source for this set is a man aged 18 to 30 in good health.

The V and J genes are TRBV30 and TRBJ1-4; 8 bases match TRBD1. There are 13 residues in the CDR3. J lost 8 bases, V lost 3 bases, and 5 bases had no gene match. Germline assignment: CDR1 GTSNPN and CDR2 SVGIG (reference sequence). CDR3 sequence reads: CAWRGQAGEKLFF. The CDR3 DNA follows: TGTGCCTGGAGGGGACAGGCCGGGGAAAAACTGTTTTTT.

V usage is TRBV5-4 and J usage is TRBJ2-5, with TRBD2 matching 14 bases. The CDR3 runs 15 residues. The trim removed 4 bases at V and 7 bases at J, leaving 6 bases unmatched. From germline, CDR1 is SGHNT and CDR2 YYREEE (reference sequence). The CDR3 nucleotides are TGTGCCAGCAGCCTCGCGGGGACTAGCGGGGGGACCCAGTACTTC. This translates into CASSLAGTSGGTQYF.

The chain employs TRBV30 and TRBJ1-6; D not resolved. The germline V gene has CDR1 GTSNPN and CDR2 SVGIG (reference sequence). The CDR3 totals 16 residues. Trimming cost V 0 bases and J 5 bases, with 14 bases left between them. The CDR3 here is CAWSVLPPGDNSPLHF. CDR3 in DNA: TGTGCCTGGAGTGTACTTCCCCCCGGGGATAATTCACCCCTCCACTTT. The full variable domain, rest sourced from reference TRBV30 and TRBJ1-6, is SQTIHQWPATLVQPVGSPLSLECTVEGTSNPNLYWYRQAAGRGLQLLFYSVGIGQISSEVPQNLSASRPQDRQFILSSKKLLLSDSGFYLCAWSVLPPGDNSPLHFGNGTRLTVT.

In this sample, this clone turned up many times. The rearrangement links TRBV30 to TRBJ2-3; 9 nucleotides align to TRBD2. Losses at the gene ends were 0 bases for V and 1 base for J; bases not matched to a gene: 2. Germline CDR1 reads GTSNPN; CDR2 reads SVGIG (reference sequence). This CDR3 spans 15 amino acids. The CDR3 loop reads CAWSVPSGGTDTQYF. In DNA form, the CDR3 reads TGTGCCTGGAGTGTACCTAGCGGGGGCACAGATACGCAGTATTTT.

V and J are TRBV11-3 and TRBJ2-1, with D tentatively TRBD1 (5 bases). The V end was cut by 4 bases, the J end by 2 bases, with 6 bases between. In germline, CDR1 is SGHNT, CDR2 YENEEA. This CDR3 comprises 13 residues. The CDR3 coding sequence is TGTGCCAGCAGCTCGGACACCTACAATGAGCAGTTCTTC. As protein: CASSSDTYNEQFF.

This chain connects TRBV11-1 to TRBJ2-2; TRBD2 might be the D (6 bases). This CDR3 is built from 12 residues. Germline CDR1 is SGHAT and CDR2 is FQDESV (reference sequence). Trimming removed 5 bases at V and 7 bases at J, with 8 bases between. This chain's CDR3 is CASSPTSGELFF. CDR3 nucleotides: TGTGCCAGCAGCCCGACTAGCGGGGAGCTGTTTTTT.

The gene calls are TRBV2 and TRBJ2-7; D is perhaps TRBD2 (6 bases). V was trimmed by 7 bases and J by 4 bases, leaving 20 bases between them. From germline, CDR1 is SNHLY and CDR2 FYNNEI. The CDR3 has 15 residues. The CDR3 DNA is TGTGCCAGCAATCCGGGAGCGCCCGAGGATTACGAGCAGTACTTC. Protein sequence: CASNPGAPEDYEQYF.

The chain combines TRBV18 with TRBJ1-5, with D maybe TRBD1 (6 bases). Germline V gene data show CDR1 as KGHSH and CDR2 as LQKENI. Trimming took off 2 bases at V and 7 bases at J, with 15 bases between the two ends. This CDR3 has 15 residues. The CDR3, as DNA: TGTGCCAGCTCACCAAGCCATACAGGGCCGCAGCCCCAGCATTTT. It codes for CASSPSHTGPQPQHF.

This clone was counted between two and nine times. This CDR3 is CASFVGRNSDNSPLHF. The CDR3 DNA reads as TGTGCCAGCTTCGTTGGTCGGAACAGTGATAATTCACCCCTCCACTTT. This sequence joins TRBV6-6 and TRBJ1-6, with D unresolved. Deletions cut 8 bases from V and 5 bases from J, with 19 bases between. CDR1 is MNHNY, CDR2 SVGAGI, per germline (reference sequence). The CDR3 spans 16 residues.

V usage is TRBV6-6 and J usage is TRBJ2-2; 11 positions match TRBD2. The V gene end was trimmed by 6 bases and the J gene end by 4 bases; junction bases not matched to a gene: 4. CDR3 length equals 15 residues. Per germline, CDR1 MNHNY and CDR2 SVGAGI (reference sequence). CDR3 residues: CASSRSGGATGELFF. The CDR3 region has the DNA TGTGCCAGCAGCCGTAGCGGGGGGGCCACCGGGGAGCTGTTTTTT.

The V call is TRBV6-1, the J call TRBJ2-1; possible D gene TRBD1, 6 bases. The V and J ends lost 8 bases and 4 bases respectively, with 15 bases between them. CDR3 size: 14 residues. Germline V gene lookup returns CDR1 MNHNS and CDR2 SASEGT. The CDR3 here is CASFRDTNYNEQFF. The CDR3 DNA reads TGTGCCAGCTTCCGGGACACAAATTACAATGAGCAGTTCTTC.

The CDR3 sequence is CAMLAGTGSSYEQYF. The CDR3, as DNA: TGCGCCATGTTAGCCGGGACAGGGAGCTCCTACGAGCAGTACTTC. J is TRBJ2-7 and V is TRBV10-2, with 9 bases aligning to TRBD1. Germline lookup yields CDR1 WSHSY and CDR2 SAAADI. Losses at the gene ends were 10 bases for V and 0 bases for J; bases not matched to a gene: 10. CDR3 length equals 15 residues.

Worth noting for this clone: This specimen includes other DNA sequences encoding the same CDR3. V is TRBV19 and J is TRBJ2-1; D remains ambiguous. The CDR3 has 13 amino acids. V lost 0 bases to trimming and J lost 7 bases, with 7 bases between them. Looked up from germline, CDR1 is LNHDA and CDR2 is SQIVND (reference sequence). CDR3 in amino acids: CASSIDRGNEQFF. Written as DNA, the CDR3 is TGTGCCAGTAGTATAGATCGTGGGAATGAGCAGTTCTTC.

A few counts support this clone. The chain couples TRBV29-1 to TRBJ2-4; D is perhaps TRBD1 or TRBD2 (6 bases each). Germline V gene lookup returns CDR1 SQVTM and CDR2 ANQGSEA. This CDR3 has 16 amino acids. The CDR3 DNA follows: TGCAGTGGGCACAGGGCGGAGGGACTAGCCAAAAACATTCAGTACTTC. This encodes CSGHRAEGLAKNIQYF. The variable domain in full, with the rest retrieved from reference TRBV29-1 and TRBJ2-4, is SAVISQKPSRDICQRGTSLTIQCQVDSQVTMMFWYRQQPGQSLTLIATANQGSEATYESGFVIDKFPISRPNLTFSTLTVSNMSPEDSSIYLCSGHRAEGLAKNIQYFGAGTRLSVL.